The 21 T cell receptor beta chains listed next were all sequenced from one sample in a study of blood T cell repertoires in COVID-19 (dated by TCRdb to 2018 to 2021). Library generation was performed with the immunoSEQ multiplex PCR assay. Here the immuneACCESS table is served through TCRdb, limited to in-frame sequences with V and J called. Missing clones are a known gap in these copies; in checked studies unresolved V genes cover under half, and the rest lacks a known reason. The sample includes 350,000 to 400,000 clones, with 70% to 90% observed a single time. The top ten clonotypes cover approximately 1.2% of the sample. The sequencing sample was made of PBMCs or T cells enriched from blood (not recorded which). Receptor source: a woman younger than 30 who had recovered from COVID-19.

J is TRBJ2-7 and V is TRBV9, with 10 nucleotides matching TRBD1. The CDR3 consists of 13 residues. The ends lost 4 bases at V and 6 bases at J; junction bases unmatched: 4. Germline V gene sequence: CDR1 SGDLS, CDR2 YYNGEE. CDR3 in amino acids: CASSQTGGGEQYF. CDR3 nucleotides: TGTGCCAGCAGCCAGACAGGGGGCGGCGAGCAGTACTTC.

The chain carries TRBV2 and TRBJ2-1; 10 bases fit TRBD2. Germline CDR1 and CDR2: SNHLY and FYNNEI. Trimming at V came to 3 bases and at J to 2 bases, leaving 1 base not matched to a gene. This CDR3 region has 15 residues. CDR3 amino acids: CASSDSGGTYNEQFF. The CDR3 bases are TGTGCCAGCAGTGATAGCGGGGGGACCTACAATGAGCAGTTCTTC.

This clone has just one count. The chain is built from TRBV9 and TRBJ1-4; D is uncertain. This CDR3 contains 15 residues. Per germline, CDR1 SGDLS and CDR2 YYNGEE. The germline V and J ends were trimmed by 5 bases and 7 bases, with 18 bases remaining between them. The DNA for the CDR3 is TGTGCCAGCAGTACCGCCGGGAAATCGGGTGAAAAACTGTTTTTT. Its protein product is CASSTAGKSGEKLFF.

The chain carries TRBV30 and TRBJ1-3, with TRBD1 as a possible D gene (5 bases). CDR3 size: 15 residues. Germline values: CDR1 GTSNPN, CDR2 SVGIG (reference sequence). Trimming left V 0 bases short and J 3 bases short, with 12 bases between. In DNA form, the CDR3 reads TGTGCCTGGAGTGTAAGGGGCTCGAGTGGAAACACCATATATTTT. It encodes CAWSVRGSSGNTIYF.

This chain links TRBV5-6 with TRBJ1-2; TRBD1 agrees at 8 bases. The CDR3 has 14 residues. Germline V CDR1 and CDR2: SGHDT, YYEEEE. The J segment lost 4 bases and the V segment lost 4 bases, leaving 6 bases of the junction unmatched. The CDR3 region is CASSQSGGSYGYTF. CDR3 DNA sequence: TGTGCCAGCAGCCAATCAGGGGGCAGCTATGGCTACACCTTC.

J is TRBJ2-7 and V is TRBV28; 8 bases map to TRBD1. In germline, CDR1 is MDHEN, CDR2 SYDVKM. The CDR3 is made up of 15 amino acids. With 1 base clipped from V and 8 bases from J, the junction kept 10 bases outside the gene matches. CDR3 sequence (DNA): TGTGCCAGCAGTTTATCAGGGGGCCGGGTCTTCCAGCAGTACTTC. This sequence encodes CASSLSGGRVFQQYF.

The V and J genes are TRBV5-1 and TRBJ2-5, with D possibly being TRBD1 (6 bases). Germline V CDR1 and CDR2: SGHRS, YFSETQ. The CDR3 extends over 16 amino acids. V was trimmed by 4 bases and J by 4 bases, leaving 20 bases between them. CDR3 nucleotides: TGCGCCAGCAGCCTCGAAGGGACAAGGGCGTCAGAGACCCAGTACTTC. This encodes CASSLEGTRASETQYF.

The chain links TRBV19 to TRBJ2-5; tentative D call: TRBD1 (5 bases). Germline V gives CDR1 LNHDA, CDR2 SQIVND (reference sequence). V was clipped by 2 bases and J by 5 bases, with 12 bases between them. CDR3 length equals 14 residues. The CDR3 DNA is TGTGCCAGTAGTATACAGGGTCCGGTGGAGACCCAGTACTTC. Its translation: CASSIQGPVETQYF. The full variable domain, rest sourced from reference TRBV19 and TRBJ2-5, is DGGITQSPKYLFRKEGQNVTLSCEQNLNHDAMYWYRQDPGQGLRLIYYSQIVNDFQKGDIAEGYSVSREKKESFPLTVTSAQKNPTAFYLCASSIQGPVETQYFGPGTRLLVL.

The chain links TRBV2 to TRBJ2-1; 7 nucleotides align to TRBD1. The CDR3 sequence is 15 residues long. Germline-derived CDR1 and CDR2 are SNHLY and FYNNEI. J gave up 3 bases and V 3 bases, and 5 bases lay outside the gene matches. The CDR3 loop reads CASSDKGAFYNEQFF. The CDR3 DNA follows: TGTGCCAGCAGTGACAAGGGGGCCTTCTACAATGAGCAGTTCTTC.

The chain recombines TRBV29-1 with TRBJ1-1, with D perhaps matching TRBD1 (5 bases). Germline CDR1 reads SQVTM; CDR2 reads ANQGSEA. The CDR3 sequence is 14 residues long. The V end lost 1 base, the J end lost 5 bases, and 14 bases lay between the germline ends. The CDR3 DNA reads TGCAGCGTTGAAGGTCTAGGGGTTGGGACTGAAGCTTTCTTT. This codes for CSVEGLGVGTEAFF.

The rearrangement links TRBV5-1 to TRBJ2-1; 10 bases line up with TRBD2. Germline V CDR1 and CDR2: SGHRS, YFSETQ. V was pared by 4 bases and J by 5 bases, with 3 bases of the junction left unmatched. The CDR3 consists of 14 residues. In nucleotides, the CDR3 is TGCGCCAGCAGCGAGACTAGCGGGCACAATGAGCAGTTCTTC. This sequence encodes CASSETSGHNEQFF.

V gene TRBV5-1 combines with J gene TRBJ1-1; perhaps TRBD1 as D (5 bases). Trimming left V 5 bases short and J 4 bases short, with 12 bases between. Looked up from germline, CDR1 is SGHRS and CDR2 is YFSETQ. The CDR3 runs 13 residues. DNA for the CDR3: TGCGCCAGCAGTCGGCCGGGGGTCACTGAAGCTTTCTTT. Translated: CASSRPGVTEAFF. Full variable domain (rest looked up from reference TRBV5-1 and TRBJ1-1): KAGVTQTPRYLIKTRGQQVTLSCSPISGHRSVSWYQQTPGQGLQFLFEYFSETQRNKGNFPGRFSGRQFSNSRSEMNVSTLELGDSALYLCASSRPGVTEAFFGQGTRLTVV.

The chain recombines TRBV19 with TRBJ2-7; TRBD2 matches 12 bases. J gave up 3 bases and V 0 bases, and 3 bases lay outside the gene matches. CDR1 LNHDA and CDR2 SQIVND come from the germline V gene (reference sequence). This CDR3 has 16 residues. CDR3 loop: CASSIDRTSGVYEQYF. CDR3 nucleotide sequence: TGTGCCAGTAGTATAGATCGGACTAGCGGGGTCTACGAGCAGTACTTC. Drawing the rest from reference TRBV19 and TRBJ2-7, the complete variable domain is DGGITQSPKYLFRKEGQNVTLSCEQNLNHDAMYWYRQDPGQGLRLIYYSQIVNDFQKGDIAEGYSVSREKKESFPLTVTSAQKNPTAFYLCASSIDRTSGVYEQYFGPGTRLTVT.

The chain carries TRBV9 and TRBJ1-2, with 9 bases lining up with TRBD1. V lost 4 bases and J lost 4; bases outside the gene matches: 5. CDR1 and CDR2 (germline): SGDLS, YYNGEE. The CDR3 extends over 14 amino acids. The CDR3 DNA is TGTGCCAGCAGCCCCGGACAGGGGAGCTATGGCTACACCTTC. Translation gives CASSPGQGSYGYTF.

The genes are TRBV15 and TRBJ2-7; D is ambiguous. V was pared by 3 bases and J by 3 bases, with 9 bases between. The CDR3 is 13 amino acids. The V gene's germline CDR1 is LNHNV and CDR2 YYDKDF (reference sequence). CDR3 DNA: TGTGCCACCAGCAGTAGCCCGGGCTACGAGCAGTACTTC. Translation gives CATSSSPGYEQYF.

This chain links TRBV24-1 with TRBJ2-3, with TRBD2 identical over 8 bases. Per germline, CDR1 KGHDR and CDR2 SFDVKD. V lost 1 base and J lost 5; bases outside the gene matches: 7. This CDR3 is built from 16 residues. CDR3 nucleotide sequence: TGTGCCACCAGTGATTTCCGGGGGGGCCGTTTAGATACGCAGTATTTT. Translation: CATSDFRGGRLDTQYF.

The chain carries TRBV29-1 and TRBJ1-3; D perhaps matches TRBD1 (6 bases). CDR3 length equals 13 residues. V was shortened by 5 bases and J by 2 bases, with 10 bases between the two germline ends. Germline CDR1 SQVTM, CDR2 ANQGSEA. CDR3 DNA: TGCAGCGTTCGCCAGGGGCCTGGAAACACCATATATTTT. This translates into CSVRQGPGNTIYF.

This chain connects TRBV5-1 to TRBJ2-1; D unresolved. The CDR3 runs 13 residues. Germline CDR1 and CDR2: SGHRS and YFSETQ. Trimming took 1 base from V and 6 from J, leaving 8 bases between them. The CDR3: CASSLNLLNEQFF. The DNA for the CDR3 is TGCGCCAGCAGCTTGAACCTACTCAATGAGCAGTTCTTC.

The chain is built from TRBV5-1 and TRBJ2-5, with a tentative D call TRBD2 (5 bases). The CDR3 is 14 amino acids. The germline V and J ends were trimmed by 4 bases and 0 bases, with 10 bases remaining between them. CDR1 and CDR2 from the germline V gene are SGHRS and YFSETQ. In DNA form, the CDR3 reads TGCGCCAGCAGCAACTCGGGGTACCAAGAGACCCAGTACTTC. Its translation: CASSNSGYQETQYF.

This chain connects TRBV11-3 to TRBJ2-2; D unresolved. Germline values: CDR1 SGHNT, CDR2 YENEEA. The CDR3 extends over 14 amino acids. With 3 bases removed from V and 6 bases from J, the gap between germline ends came to 11 bases. CDR3 amino acids: CASSLGLMPGELFF. The CDR3 coding sequence is TGTGCCAGCAGCTTGGGCCTAATGCCCGGGGAGCTGTTTTTT. Drawing the rest from reference TRBV11-3 and TRBJ2-2, the complete variable domain is EAGVVQSPRYKIIEKKQPVAFWCNPISGHNTLYWYLQNLGQGPELLIRYENEEAVDDSQLPKDRFSAERLKGVDSTLKIQPAELGDSAVYLCASSLGLMPGELFFGEGSRLTVL.

V gene TRBV7-2 combines with J gene TRBJ1-6, with D perhaps TRBD1 (6 bases). Germline V gene data show CDR1 as SGHTA and CDR2 as FQGNSA. V dropped 6 bases and J dropped 6 bases, with 18 bases sitting between them. There are 16 residues in the CDR3. The DNA of the CDR3 is TGTGCCAGCAGTAATGACAGGCCGAACTTTAATTCACCCCTCCACTTT. Translating gives CASSNDRPNFNSPLHF. The full variable domain, completed using reference TRBV7-2 and TRBJ1-6, is GAGVSQSPSNKVTEKGKDVELRCDPISGHTALYWYRQSLGQGLEFLIYFQGNSAPDKSGLPSDRFSAERTGGSVSTLTIQRTQQEDSAVYLCASSNDRPNFNSPLHFGNGTRLTVT.